Listed here are 32 T cell receptor beta chains from one sample, sequenced in a study of blood T cell repertoires in COVID-19. Sequencing was performed with immunoSEQ multiplex PCR; in TCRdb, only in-frame clones are kept and a portion is missing. The sample holds 310,000 or so clones, approximately 93% seen once. The specimen sequenced was peripheral blood. These receptors were collected from a woman in her 30s with COVID-19, enrolled during active disease.

V and J are TRBV18 and TRBJ1-2; D possibly corresponds to TRBD1 (5 bases). Trimming left V 2 bases short and J 2 bases short, with 15 bases between. The germline gives CDR1 KGHSH, CDR2 LQKENI. This CDR3 is built from 16 residues. CDR3 loop: CASSPSRAASNYGYTF. The CDR3 DNA is TGTGCCAGCTCACCAAGCAGGGCAGCATCGAACTATGGCTACACCTTC.

The chain couples TRBV2 to TRBJ1-5, with D possibly TRBD1 on 5 matching bases. CDR3 length equals 14 residues. V lost 1 base and J lost 7, with 11 bases in between. Germline CDR1 is SNHLY and CDR2 is FYNNEI. The CDR3 here is CASSEGGSIQPQHF. CDR3 nucleotides: TGTGCCAGCAGTGAAGGGGGCTCGATACAGCCCCAGCATTTT. The variable domain in full, completed from reference TRBV2 and TRBJ1-5, reads EPEVTQTPSHQVTQMGQEVILRCVPISNHLYFYWYRQILGQKVEFLVSFYNNEISEKSEIFDDQFSVERPDGSNFTLKIRSTKLEDSAMYFCASSEGGSIQPQHFGDGTRLSIL.

This clone was observed a single time. The chain links TRBV11-3 to TRBJ2-4; TRBD1 matches 7 bases. With V trimmed by 10 bases and J by 0 bases, 12 bases remained unmatched. This CDR3 spans 16 amino acids. Germline V gives CDR1 SGHNT, CDR2 YENEEA. CDR3 sequence (DNA): TGTGCCATCTGGGACAGCACTTTCCTAGCCAAAAACATTCAGTACTTC. Protein: CAIWDSTFLAKNIQYF.

The V call is TRBV11-1, the J call TRBJ2-1; 7 bases fit TRBD2. Trimming cost V 3 bases and J 0 bases; bases outside gene matches: 5. From germline, CDR1 is SGHAT and CDR2 FQDESV (reference sequence). The CDR3 covers 16 residues. The CDR3 loop is CASSFTSDSSYNEQFF. The CDR3, as DNA: TGTGCCAGCAGCTTTACTAGCGACAGCTCCTACAATGAGCAGTTCTTC.

The chain employs TRBV6-5 and TRBJ1-4; 11 positions agree with TRBD1. This CDR3 contains 15 residues. The V and J ends lost 5 bases and 6 bases, in that order; junction bases with no gene match: 5. Germline CDR1 reads MNHEY; CDR2 reads SVGAGI. The CDR3 nucleotides read TGTGCCAGCAGTAAGGGACAGGGGGAATATGAAAAACTGTTTTTT. Its translation: CASSKGQGEYEKLFF.

V usage is TRBV29-1 and J usage is TRBJ1-1, with D possibly matching TRBD1 (6 bases). From germline, CDR1 is SQVTM and CDR2 ANQGSEA. The ends were cut back, 2 bases at V and 1 base at J, with 8 bases in the middle. CDR3 length: 13 amino acids. The CDR3 DNA reads as TGCAGCGTTGAACGAGGGGGGAACACTGAAGCTTTCTTT. This translates into CSVERGGNTEAFF.

This rearrangement joins TRBV27 to TRBJ1-6; D perhaps matches TRBD1 (6 bases). The CDR3 runs 14 residues. Germline CDR1 is MNHEY and CDR2 is SMNVEV (reference sequence). The V gene lost 2 bases and the J gene lost 9 bases, with 11 bases spanning the gap. CDR3 region: CASSLRGGISPLHF. DNA of the CDR3: TGTGCCAGCAGTTTAAGAGGGGGTATTTCACCCCTCCACTTT.

The J gene is TRBJ1-2, the V gene TRBV28, with TRBD1 matching 7 bases. V lost 7 bases, J lost 5 bases, and 16 bases stayed unmatched. The CDR3 has 16 residues. Germline V CDR1 and CDR2: MDHEN, SYDVKM. The CDR3 protein is CASIPGGTATIYGYTF. The CDR3, as DNA: TGTGCCAGCATCCCAGGAGGGACAGCGACGATTTATGGCTACACCTTC.

The rearrangement links TRBV5-1 to TRBJ1-5; a possible D gene is TRBD1 (6 bases). Trimming took off 0 bases at V and 5 bases at J, with 9 bases between the two ends. The germline gives CDR1 SGHRS, CDR2 YFSETQ. The CDR3 extends over 14 amino acids. DNA for the CDR3: TGCGCCAGCAGCTTGGAGGCAGGGGATCAGCCCCAGCATTTT. Protein: CASSLEAGDQPQHF.

This rearrangement joins TRBV5-1 to TRBJ1-1, with D unclear. This CDR3 region has 16 residues. V dropped 0 bases and J dropped 1 base, with 13 bases sitting between them. Germline values: CDR1 SGHRS, CDR2 YFSETQ. Here the CDR3 DNA reads TGCGCCAGCAGCTTGGGGCCCGGGTGGCAGAACACTGAAGCTTTCTTT. Amino acids: CASSLGPGWQNTEAFF.

The chain links TRBV27 to TRBJ1-4; TRBD1 aligns across 8 bases. This CDR3 is built from 17 residues. V gave up 5 bases and J gave up 3 bases; unmatched junction bases: 11. The germline CDR1 and CDR2 sequences are MNHEY and SMNVEV (reference sequence). The CDR3 nucleotides are TGTGCCAGCAGTCCTCGGACAGGGAGTGGAGCTAATGAAAAACTGTTTTTT. This translates into CASSPRTGSGANEKLFF.

The V gene is TRBV30, the J gene TRBJ2-3; TRBD2 might be the D (7 bases). Germline lookup yields CDR1 GTSNPN and CDR2 SVGIG (reference sequence). V was cut by 2 bases and J by 4 bases, with 13 bases left in between. The CDR3 spans 14 residues. The CDR3 DNA sequence: TGTGCCTGGAGTAGGGGGGGAGGACCAGATACGCAGTATTTT. It encodes CAWSRGGGPDTQYF.

The gene calls are TRBV9 and TRBJ1-1, with D possibly TRBD1 on 6 matching bases. The germline V gene has CDR1 SGDLS and CDR2 YYNGEE. The CDR3 runs 17 residues. V was trimmed by 4 bases and J by 4 bases, leaving 23 bases between them. The CDR3 coding sequence is TGTGCCAGCAGCCTACAGCCCGGACCAGGGGCTGTCACTGAAGCTTTCTTT. Translated, it gives CASSLQPGPGAVTEAFF.

V and J are TRBV27 and TRBJ2-7; TRBD1 matches at 7 bases. V was clipped by 0 bases and J by 3 bases; unmatched bases: 5. CDR3 length: 15 amino acids. The germline CDR1 and CDR2 sequences are MNHEY and SMNVEV (reference sequence). The CDR3 nucleotides are TGTGCCAGCAGTTTATCTGGGACAGAGTACTACGAGCAGTACTTC. Translation gives CASSLSGTEYYEQYF.

This clone turned up a few times. The CDR3 is CASSPQPGYQPQHF. The CDR3 DNA follows: TGTGCCAGCTCACCTCAGCCGGGGTATCAGCCCCAGCATTTT. The gene calls are TRBV18 and TRBJ1-5; no clear D gene. V was pared by 3 bases and J by 5 bases, with 11 bases between. The CDR3 spans 14 residues. Germline V gives CDR1 KGHSH, CDR2 LQKENI. The variable domain in full, with the rest retrieved from reference TRBV18 and TRBJ1-5, is NAGVMQNPRHLVRRRGQEARLRCSPMKGHSHVYWYRQLPEEGLKFMVYLQKENIIDESGMPKERFSAEFPKEGPSILRIQQVVRGDSAAYFCASSPQPGYQPQHFGDGTRLSIL.

This chain links TRBV2 with TRBJ2-3; 8 bases are a match to TRBD1. Trimming cost V 8 bases and J 4 bases; bases outside gene matches: 8. There are 14 residues in the CDR3. Germline loops: CDR1 SNHLY, CDR2 FYNNEI. CDR3 coding DNA: TGTGCCAGCCGGGACAGGTTACCCCCAGATACGCAGTATTTT. Protein: CASRDRLPPDTQYF.

This clone was found once. The rearrangement joins TRBV7-9 to TRBJ1-1; unclear D gene. The CDR3 runs to 15 residues. CDR1 is SEHNR and CDR2 is FQNEAQ in the germline V gene (reference sequence). With 2 bases removed from V and 0 bases from J, the gap between germline ends came to 10 bases. CDR3 bases: TGTGCCAGCAGCTTAAGCGAGTCAATGAACACTGAAGCTTTCTTT. Its protein product is CASSLSESMNTEAFF.

The V gene is TRBV5-1, the J gene TRBJ1-4; D perhaps matches TRBD1 (6 bases). Germline-derived CDR1 and CDR2 are SGHRS and YFSETQ. V lost 4 bases, J lost 5 bases, and 15 bases lay in between. The length of the CDR3 is 15 residues. The CDR3 region has the DNA TGCGCCAGCAGCATAACAGGGCCTGCCAATGAAAAACTGTTTTTT. Translation gives CASSITGPANEKLFF.

The gene calls are TRBV24-1 and TRBJ2-3; maybe TRBD2 (7 bases). The V end was cut by 2 bases, the J end by 5 bases, with 13 bases between. The CDR3 consists of 15 residues. Germline V gene sequence: CDR1 KGHDR, CDR2 SFDVKD. The DNA for the CDR3 is TGTGCCACCAGTGATTCACGGGGGGCGAGAGATACGCAGTATTTT. Translated: CATSDSRGARDTQYF.

The DNA for the CDR3 is TGCGCCAGCAGCTTTCTCGCGGGAGACAACACCGGGGAGCTGTTTTTT. Protein sequence: CASSFLAGDNTGELFF. The J gene is TRBJ2-2, the V gene TRBV5-1, with 7 bases lining up with TRBD2. Per the germline V gene, CDR1 is SGHRS and CDR2 is YFSETQ. The junction had 6 bases not matched to a gene; V was cut back by 2 bases and J by 2 bases. The CDR3 contains 16 residues.

A word on this clone: The identical CDR3 is also encoded by other nucleotide sequences in the sample. The CDR3 DNA follows: TGTGCCAGCAGTGAGGGGGGACTACAGCCCCAGCATTTT. Amino acids: CASSEGGLQPQHF. V is TRBV2 and J is TRBJ1-5, with a tentative D call TRBD1 (5 bases). The CDR3 consists of 13 residues. Trimming left V 3 bases short and J 7 bases short, with 10 bases between. Germline V gives CDR1 SNHLY, CDR2 FYNNEI. The full variable domain, rest sourced from reference TRBV2 and TRBJ1-5, is EPEVTQTPSHQVTQMGQEVILRCVPISNHLYFYWYRQILGQKVEFLVSFYNNEISEKSEIFDDQFSVERPDGSNFTLKIRSTKLEDSAMYFCASSEGGLQPQHFGDGTRLSIL.

CDR3 loop: CSVGGDITTEAFF. In DNA form, the CDR3 reads TGCAGCGTTGGTGGGGACATCACCACTGAAGCTTTCTTT. This chain connects TRBV29-1 to TRBJ1-1; possibly TRBD1 for D (6 bases). Germline CDR1 SQVTM, CDR2 ANQGSEA. V was trimmed by 4 bases and J by 4 bases, leaving 13 bases between them. This CDR3 spans 13 amino acids.

V gene TRBV2 combines with J gene TRBJ1-1; D gene unclear. The CDR3 runs 16 residues. The V end lost 7 bases, the J end lost 2 bases, and 20 bases lay between the germline ends. CDR1 is SNHLY and CDR2 is FYNNEI in the germline V gene. CDR3 sequence: CASKQSPRVFNTEAFF. The DNA for the CDR3 is TGTGCCAGCAAACAATCCCCTCGGGTATTTAACACTGAAGCTTTCTTT. Full variable domain (remainder filled in from reference TRBV2 and TRBJ1-1): EPEVTQTPSHQVTQMGQEVILRCVPISNHLYFYWYRQILGQKVEFLVSFYNNEISEKSEIFDDQFSVERPDGSNFTLKIRSTKLEDSAMYFCASKQSPRVFNTEAFFGQGTRLTVV.

This chain connects TRBV3-1 (or the pseudogene TRBV3-2) to TRBJ1-1; 7 bases match TRBD1. The CDR3 consists of 14 residues. Losses at the gene ends were 1 base for V and 7 bases for J; bases not matched to a gene: 6. Germline V gives CDR1 LGHDT, CDR2 YNNKEL (reference sequence). CDR3 sequence: CASSQGRTGFEAFF. The DNA for the CDR3 is TGTGCCAGCAGCCAAGGTAGGACAGGCTTTGAAGCTTTCTTT.

V gene TRBV11-2 combines with J gene TRBJ2-5, with 8 bases matching TRBD2. V lost 5 bases to trimming and J lost 3 bases; unmatched junction nucleotides: 14. CDR3 size: 17 residues. Germline values: CDR1 SGHAT, CDR2 FQNNGV. The CDR3 loop reads CASSPRYGGESEETQYF. In DNA form, the CDR3 reads TGTGCCAGCAGCCCTAGATACGGGGGGGAGAGTGAAGAGACCCAGTACTTC. Full variable domain (remainder filled in from reference TRBV11-2 and TRBJ2-5): EAGVAQSPRYKIIEKRQSVAFWCNPISGHATLYWYQQILGQGPKLLIQFQNNGVVDDSQLPKDRFSAERLKGVDSTLKIQPAKLEDSAVYLCASSPRYGGESEETQYFGPGTRLLVL.

The chain is built from TRBV19 and TRBJ1-2, with no clear D. The CDR3 covers 13 residues. V was pared by 7 bases and J by 2 bases, with 11 bases between. From germline, CDR1 is LNHDA and CDR2 SQIVND (reference sequence). The CDR3 region is CASTTVTNYGYTF. For the CDR3, the DNA is TGTGCCAGTACCACAGTCACAAACTATGGCTACACCTTC.

The rearrangement uses TRBV19 and TRBJ1-3, with D possibly being TRBD1 (5 bases). The CDR3 runs 15 residues. CDR1 is LNHDA, CDR2 SQIVND, per germline (reference sequence). The CDR3 nucleotides are TGTGCTAGTGGGGACTTTACCTCGTCGGGAAACACCATATATTTT. It is translated as CASGDFTSSGNTIYF.

This clone was observed a handful of times. V gene TRBV6-5 combines with J gene TRBJ2-7; perhaps TRBD2 as D (7 bases). The CDR3 extends over 13 amino acids. Trimming shortened V by 2 bases and J by 7 bases, and 12 bases separated the two germline ends. Germline V CDR1 and CDR2: MNHEY, SVGAGI. The DNA for the CDR3 is TGTGCCAGCAGTTACGGGAGGGGGGGTGAGCAGTACTTC. Translation: CASSYGRGGEQYF.

The chain carries TRBV29-1 and TRBJ2-1; 12 bases line up with TRBD2. Trimming at V came to 6 bases and at J to 3 bases, leaving 3 bases not matched to a gene. Germline V CDR1 and CDR2: SQVTM, ANQGSEA. This CDR3 region has 14 residues. In DNA, the CDR3 is TGCAGCGTCGGGACTAGCGGGTTCTACAATGAGCAGTTCTTC. Translation: CSVGTSGFYNEQFF.

The V call is TRBV18, the J call TRBJ1-2; a possible D gene is TRBD1 (6 bases). The CDR3 sequence is 13 residues long. Trimming took off 6 bases at V and 1 base at J, with 9 bases between the two ends. Germline CDR1 reads KGHSH; CDR2 reads LQKENI. CDR3 DNA sequence: TGTGCCAGCTCGCTACAGGGTAACTATGGCTACACCTTC. Its translation is CASSLQGNYGYTF.

The genes are TRBV10-3 and TRBJ2-7; 10 bases are shared with TRBD1. The germline V gene has CDR1 ENHRY and CDR2 SYGVKD. V was clipped by 4 bases and J by 6 bases; unmatched bases: 9. CDR3 size: 15 residues. The CDR3 sequence is CAISGDRGEGSEQYF. The CDR3 DNA reads TGTGCCATCAGTGGGGACAGGGGAGAAGGCAGCGAGCAGTACTTC.

Written as DNA, the CDR3 is TGTGCCTGGAGTGTAGGGGCGGGAGTTTTCTCTGAAGCTTTCTTT. It encodes CAWSVGAGVFSEAFF. V is TRBV30 and J is TRBJ1-1; the D gene is possibly TRBD1 (5 bases). The CDR3 is made up of 15 amino acids. The V gene's germline CDR1 is GTSNPN and CDR2 SVGIG (reference sequence). Trimming removed 0 bases at V and 6 bases at J, with 17 bases between.